A single sample is the source of the 8 T cell receptor beta chains below, sequenced in a study of tumor-infiltrating lymphocytes in primary liver carcinoma (dated by TCRdb to about 2017). Instrument used: Illumina HiSeq 2500. Using a constant-region primer and ProtoScript II reverse transcriptase, TCRbeta-specific cDNA was reverse-transcribed from around 500 ng total RNA. Construction of the TCRbeta libraries relied on three nested rounds of multiplex PCR, following a slightly modified ARM-PCR procedure. Each of the first two PCR rounds ran for around 9 cycles and used multiplex TRBV1-TRBV30 forward primers together with a Cbeta reverse primer. Through fastp at Q25 and MiXCR, TCRdb rebuilt clones from the public reads, retaining in-frame beta chains. Identical CDR3 protein sequences are pooled into one entry, listed with their most common genes and DNA. For this sample there are 100,000 to 150,000 distinct CDR3 sequences; approximately 70% appear just once. In total, the top ten clones hold about a tenth of the sample.

Without any cell sorting, total RNA and DNA were extracted together from around 18-30 mg of bulk tissue using the AllPrep DNA/RNA mini kit. Source material: liver tumor tissue from sampling region 1. The cell subset or site label, as the study defines it: tumor region T1, superior pole. Receptors originate from a woman aged 55 to 70 with primary liver carcinoma and hepatitis B virus infection.

This clonotype was recorded only once. With a much larger clone just one base away, this may be a read error. The genes are TRBV6-5 and TRBJ2-1; 8 bases agree with TRBD2. Per germline, CDR1 MNHEY and CDR2 SVGAGI. The CDR3 is 14 residues long. The chain's CDR3 is CASRRGLAENEQLF. CDR3 sequence (DNA): TGTGCCAGCAGAAGAGGACTAGCAGAGAATGAGCAGCTCTTC.

About this clonotype: A much larger clone differs by one base, so this may be a read error. The CDR3 does not end in the conserved phenylalanine or tryptophan, so this is likely a read error. V is TRBV6-6 and J is TRBJ2-1, with D possibly TRBD2 on 6 matching bases. Germline CDR1 and CDR2: MNHNY and SVGAGI (reference sequence). Deletions cut 0 bases from V and 5 bases from J, with 11 bases between. This CDR3 has 15 residues. The DNA for the CDR3 is TGTGCCAGCAGTTACTCGGGGGGACGGAACAATGAGCAGTTCTTG. Translated, it gives CASSYSGGRNNEQFL.

This clonotype was seen many times. V and J are TRBV4-1 and TRBJ2-5; D possibly corresponds to TRBD2 (6 bases). Trimming removed 0 bases at V and 1 base at J, with 18 bases between. The germline V gene has CDR1 MGHRA and CDR2 YSYEKL. The length of the CDR3 is 18 residues. The CDR3 DNA follows: TGCGCCAGCAGCCAAGATCTGGGCCGCGGGGCAGCCCAAGAGACCCAGTACTTC. Amino acid sequence: CASSQDLGRGAAQETQYF.

This clonotype appeared many times. V usage is TRBV29-1 and J usage is TRBJ1-2, with 9 bases that match TRBD1. This CDR3 is 14 amino acids long. Germline loops: CDR1 SQVTM, CDR2 ANQGSEA. Trimming removed 3 bases from V and 2 bases from J; junction bases left unmatched: 4. CDR3 nucleotides: TGCAGCGTTGAGGGACAGGGACAGAACTATGGCTACACCTTC. This gives the protein CSVEGQGQNYGYTF.

A word on this clonotype: Germline and junction disagree at one end, which may indicate a read error. The V call is TRBV11-1, the J call TRBJ2-7; TRBD2 agrees at 9 bases. The CDR3 length is 16 residues. CDR1 is SGHAT, CDR2 FQDESV, per germline (reference sequence). The CDR3: CASSLAATSGLYEQYF. The CDR3 region has the DNA TGTGCCAGTAGCTTAGCTGCGACTAGCGGTCTCTACGAGCAGTACTTC.

In regard to this clonotype: A much larger clone lies a single base off, so this may be a read error. The rearrangement uses TRBV12-3 or TRBV12-4 and TRBJ1-2, with 8 bases that match TRBD1. The CDR3 sequence is 14 residues long. The CDR3 spells CASRRDRSNYDYTF. The CDR3 DNA reads TGTGCCAGCAGGAGGGACAGGAGTAACTATGACTACACCTTC.

This clonotype was found many times. The chain employs TRBV29-1 and TRBJ2-1; D is ambiguous. Germline V gives CDR1 SQVTM, CDR2 ANQGSEA. This CDR3 spans 14 amino acids. V shed 3 bases and J shed 3 bases, with 12 bases lying between them. DNA for the CDR3: TGCAGCGTTGAGGCCGGGTTCCACTACAATGAGCAGTTCTTC. It translates to CSVEAGFHYNEQFF.

Only one count was recorded for this clonotype. J is TRBJ1-1 and V is TRBV5-1, with 9 bases fitting TRBD1. CDR1 is SGHRS and CDR2 is YFSETQ in the germline V gene. V was pared by 2 bases and J by 7 bases, with 6 bases of the junction left unmatched. This CDR3 has 14 residues. The CDR3 nucleotides read TGCGCCAGCAGCTTCTTACAGGGGGCAGTTGAAGCTTTCTTT. Translation: CASSFLQGAVEAFF.